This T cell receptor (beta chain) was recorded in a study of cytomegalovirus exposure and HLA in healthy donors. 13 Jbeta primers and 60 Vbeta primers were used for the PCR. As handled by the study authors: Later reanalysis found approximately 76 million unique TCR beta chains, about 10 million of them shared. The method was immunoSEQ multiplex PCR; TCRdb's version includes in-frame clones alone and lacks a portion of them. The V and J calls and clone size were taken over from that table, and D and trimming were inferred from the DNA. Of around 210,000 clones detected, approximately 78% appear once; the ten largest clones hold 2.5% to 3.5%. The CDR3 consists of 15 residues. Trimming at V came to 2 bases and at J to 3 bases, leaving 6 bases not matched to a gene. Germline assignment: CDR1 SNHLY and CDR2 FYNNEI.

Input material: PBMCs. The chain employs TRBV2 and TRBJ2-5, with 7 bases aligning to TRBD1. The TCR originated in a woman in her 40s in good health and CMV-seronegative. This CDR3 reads CASSEWGTVEETQYF. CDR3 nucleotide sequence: TGTGCCAGCAGTGAATGGGGGACAGTAGAAGAGACCCAGTACTTC. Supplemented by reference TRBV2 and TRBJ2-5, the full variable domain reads EPEVTQTPSHQVTQMGQEVILRCVPISNHLYFYWYRQILGQKVEFLVSFYNNEISEKSEIFDDQFSVERPDGSNFTLKIRSTKLEDSAMYFCASSEWGTVEETQYFGPGTRLLVL.